This TCR beta chain stems from a study of shared clonotypes between healthy human individuals. Study-level points and caveats: Against clonotypes common to all four donors, non-shared ones had lower generation probabilities. As a rule, naive subsets had a larger estimated richness than memory subsets.

V was shortened by 3 bases and J by 3 bases, with 6 bases between the two germline ends. This CDR3 is 11 amino acids long. Germline CDR1 and CDR2: DFQATT and SNEGSKA (reference sequence). Remarks on this clone: Its antigen remains unknown. In the same sample, other DNA sequences code for this CDR3.

Libraries were prepared by immunoSEQ multiplex PCR; TCRdb keeps only in-frame clonotypes and omits some of them. This table has about 1.4 million clones, roughly 96% appearing once. The gene calls are TRBV20-1 and TRBJ2-7; D possibly matches TRBD1 or TRBD2 (5 bases each). The sequenced sample consisted of naive CD4+ T cells sorted from blood. Described subset: CD45RA+ positively selected. This clonotype originated in a man aged 30 to 39 in good health. The DNA for the CDR3 is TGCAGTGCTAGTGGGGGCTACGAGCAGTACTTC. It translates to CSASGGYEQYF.